This T cell receptor beta chain comes out of a study of neurological immune-mediated disorders. This clonotype was seen at least ten times. Via MiXCR, TCRdb re-called the 5' RACE reads, giving one row per CDR3 protein. The repertoire holds tens of thousands of distinct CDR3 sequences, with 4% to 6% as singletons. V was shortened by 4 bases and J by 0 bases, with 20 bases between the two germline ends. Germline CDR1 SGDLS, CDR2 YYNGEE. There are 19 residues in the CDR3. Specimen: PBMCs. This chain connects TRBV9 to TRBJ1-6, with D possibly matching TRBD1 (6 bases). The TCR originated in a man aged 18 to 30 with multiple sclerosis. CDR3 loop: CASSPEDSVLSSYNSPLHF. The CDR3 DNA is TGTGCCAGCAGCCCCGAGGACAGCGTCCTAAGCTCCTATAATTCACCCCTCCACTTT.